These T cell receptor beta chains were read from a single sample in a study of Tregs in tolerant kidney transplant recipients. Assay: immunoSEQ multiplex PCR; the TCRdb copy retains only in-frame clones and omits some. The data contain 85,000 to 100,000 clones, over 85% of them singletons. This sample comprised CD4+ T cells from blood, obtained before the transplant. The receptors were sampled from a human donor who received a combined kidney and bone marrow transplant. The CDR3 runs from the conserved cysteine through the conserved F or W. The D gene is left open where the match is weak. Where a row states a size, it is once, few, many or the class of an expanded clone; other rows omit it.

clone size	J gene	D gene	V gene	CDR3 DNA	CDR3 protein
-	TRBJ2-1	-	TRBV11-2	TGTGCCAGCAGCCCTAGCAAGAATGAGCAGTTCTTC	CASSPSKNEQFF
-	TRBJ2-5	-	TRBV7-9	TGTGCCAGCAGCTTATTAGGAGTTCAAGAGACCCAGTACTTC	CASSLLGVQETQYF
-	TRBJ2-1	TRBD2	TRBV5-1	TGCGCCAGCAGCTTGTCGGCTAGCGGGAGGGAAAATGAGCAGTTCTTC	CASSLSASGRENEQFF
once	TRBJ1-5	-	TRBV2	TGTGCCAGCAGTGGCATAGAGGGCAATCAGCCCCAGCATTTT	CASSGIEGNQPQHF
-	TRBJ1-1	TRBD1	TRBV29-1	TGCAGCGTTGACAGGGGGCTCATGAACACTGAAGCTTTCTTT	CSVDRGLMNTEAFF
-	TRBJ2-1	-	TRBV4-2	TGTGCCAGCAGCAAGGGGGAGAGGGCCGCCTACAATGAGCAGTTCTTC	CASSKGERAAYNEQFF
few	TRBJ2-3	TRBD1	TRBV4-1	TGCGCCAGCAGCCAAGACTTCGACAGGGGGAACACAGATACGCAGTATTTT	CASSQDFDRGNTDTQYF
once	TRBJ2-2	-	TRBV7-9	TGTGCCAGCAGTATTCGACAGGAAGCTGGGGAGCTGTTTTTT	CASSIRQEAGELFF
-	TRBJ2-1	TRBD2	TRBV5-1	TGCGCCAGCGGGCGGGAGAATCTAAATGAGCAGTTCTTC	CASGRENLNEQFF
-	TRBJ1-2	TRBD1	TRBV10-3	TGTGCCATCAGTCCAATGGACAGGAGTAACTATGGCTACACCTTC	CAISPMDRSNYGYTF
-	TRBJ1-4	-	TRBV7-9	TGTGCCAGCAGCTTTGGACAGACCCGGGAAAAACTGTTTTTT	CASSFGQTREKLFF
-	TRBJ2-3	-	TRBV29-1	TGCAGCGCCCTGGGGGGCAGGGGGGCAGATACGCAGTATTTT	CSALGGRGADTQYF
-	TRBJ2-7	TRBD1	TRBV29-1	TGCAGCGTTGAGGGGACAGGACGTTCCCTCTACGAGCAGTACTTC	CSVEGTGRSLYEQYF
-	TRBJ2-1	-	TRBV5-1	TGCGCCATACGAGAAGCGGACTCATACAATGAGCAGTTCTTC	CAIREADSYNEQFF
-	TRBJ1-3	-	TRBV30	TGTGCCTGGAGTTCGGTACCTGGAAACACCATATATTTT	CAWSSVPGNTIYF
-	TRBJ2-3	TRBD1	TRBV4-3	TGCGCCAGCAGCACGACAGGGGGGACAGATACGCAGTATTTT	CASSTTGGTDTQYF
once	TRBJ2-2	-	TRBV11-3	TGTGCCAGCAGCTTTAGTCCGAACACCGGGGAGCTGTTTTTT	CASSFSPNTGELFF
few	TRBJ1-1	-	TRBV7-9	TGTGCCAGCAGAACCAAATCAGTGAACACTGAAGCTTTCTTT	CASRTKSVNTEAFF
-	TRBJ2-7	TRBD2	TRBV6-5	TGTGCCATCAGTCCCGGGACTAGCGGCCACGAGCAGTACTTC	CAISPGTSGHEQYF
-	TRBJ2-2	TRBD1	TRBV4-3	TGCGCCAGCAGCCAGCCGGGACAGCCTAACACCGGGGAGCTGTTTTTT	CASSQPGQPNTGELFF
-	TRBJ1-6	TRBD1	TRBV7-3	TGTGCCAGCAGCGCCTCGGGGACAGAGAATTCACCCCTCCACTTT	CASSASGTENSPLHF
-	TRBJ2-3	TRBD1	TRBV19	TGTGCCAGTAGTATTAAGGGGGCGCGGACAGATACGCAGTATTTT	CASSIKGARTDTQYF
-	TRBJ2-7	TRBD1	TRBV5-4	TGTGCCAGCAGCCTAGGGACAGGGTGGGACGAGCAGTACTTC	CASSLGTGWDEQYF
once	TRBJ1-5	-	TRBV6-6	TGTGCCAGCAGTGGGTCTCGGGCCCAGCATTTT	CASSGSRAQHF
-	TRBJ2-7	-	TRBV28	TGTGCCAGCAGGGCCACCTACGAGCAGTACTTC	CASRATYEQYF
few	TRBJ2-5	TRBD1	TRBV5-1	TGCGCCAGCAGCCTGGGAGCAACAGGGGGACGAGTCCAAGAGACCCAGTACTTC	CASSLGATGGRVQETQYF